The 19 T cell receptor beta chains presented below share a single source sample, sequenced in a study of cytomegalovirus exposure and HLA in healthy donors. PCR amplification relied on 60 Vbeta primers (plus 13 Jbeta primers). The data were produced by immunoSEQ multiplex PCR, yet TCRdb's version contains in-frame clones alone and is incomplete. This table holds approximately 100,000 clones, around 70% found once. Material for sequencing was PBMCs. The receptors were sampled from a man aged 50 to 59 in good health and CMV-seronegative.

The gene calls are TRBV9 and TRBJ2-1, with 13 bases matching TRBD2. CDR3 length equals 15 residues. Per germline, CDR1 SGDLS and CDR2 YYNGEE. V trimming: 2 bases; J trimming: 9 bases; junction bases outside the gene matches: 5. CDR3 DNA sequence: TGTGCCAGCAGCGTCCGGACTAGCGGGGGTGGTGAGCAGTTCTTC. Protein product: CASSVRTSGGGEQFF.

The chain couples TRBV5-1 to TRBJ1-3; D is ambiguous. V was pared by 4 bases and J by 0 bases, with 14 bases between. Germline assignment: CDR1 SGHRS and CDR2 YFSETQ. The CDR3 totals 16 residues. The CDR3 nucleotides read TGCGCCAGCAGCCCAACACGACTAAGCTCTGGAAACACCATATATTTT. Residues: CASSPTRLSSGNTIYF.

The rearrangement uses TRBV19 and TRBJ1-4; TRBD1 matches 7 bases. The CDR3 contains 14 residues. CDR1 and CDR2 (germline): LNHDA, SQIVND (reference sequence). V lost 4 bases and J lost 3; bases outside the gene matches: 2. DNA of the CDR3: TGTGCCAGTAGTACGGGACAGCCTAATGAAAAACTGTTTTTT. Translation gives CASSTGQPNEKLFF.

The J gene is TRBJ1-1, the V gene TRBV7-9; no definite D call. The CDR3 is 14 amino acids. The ends were cut back, 4 bases at V and 2 bases at J, with 11 bases in the middle. Germline-derived CDR1 and CDR2 are SEHNR and FQNEAQ (reference sequence). The CDR3 region has the DNA TGTGCCAGCAGCTACAAGGAGGCAAACACTGAAGCTTTCTTT. Encoded protein: CASSYKEANTEAFF.

The chain employs TRBV5-4 and TRBJ2-5, with 9 bases lining up with TRBD1. The end of the DNA is better explained by TRBJ2-7, so the J call may be wrong. The germline gives CDR1 SGHNT, CDR2 YYREEE (reference sequence). This CDR3 has 15 amino acids. CDR3: CASSVTGTGNGEQYF. The CDR3 DNA sequence: TGTGCCAGCAGCGTCACCGGGACAGGGAATGGCGAGCAGTACTTC.

With respect to this clone: This same CDR3 is encoded by further DNA sequences in the sample. This chain connects TRBV18 to TRBJ1-5; 7 nucleotides align to TRBD1. Per the germline V gene, CDR1 is KGHSH and CDR2 is LQKENI. CDR3 length: 13 amino acids. Unmatched junction bases numbered 1, after V lost 3 bases and J lost 5 bases. The CDR3 nucleotides are TGTGCCAGCTCACCGCAGGGGGATCAGCCCCAGCATTTT. Protein: CASSPQGDQPQHF.

The rearrangement joins TRBV9 to TRBJ1-5; D is ambiguous. CDR3 length: 15 residues. The germline V gene has CDR1 SGDLS and CDR2 YYNGEE. The ends were cut back, 2 bases at V and 7 bases at J, with 16 bases in the middle. The CDR3 reads CASSVSPHLDQPQHF. DNA of the CDR3: TGTGCCAGCAGCGTGTCACCTCACCTAGACCAGCCCCAGCATTTT.

The chain employs TRBV19 and TRBJ2-1, with TRBD2 identical over 9 bases. The CDR3 runs 14 residues. Germline lookup yields CDR1 LNHDA and CDR2 SQIVND (reference sequence). The trim removed 5 bases at V and 9 bases at J, leaving 8 bases unmatched. The CDR3 protein is CASSLGLAGSEQFF. The CDR3 DNA sequence: TGTGCCAGTAGTCTCGGTCTAGCGGGAAGTGAGCAGTTCTTC.

The genes are TRBV4-1 and TRBJ2-3; 8 bases agree with TRBD2. J gave up 2 bases and V 0 bases, and 7 bases lay outside the gene matches. CDR3 size: 17 residues. CDR1 and CDR2 (germline): MGHRA, YSYEKL. The CDR3 sequence is CASSQDTGTSFTDTQYF. DNA for the CDR3: TGCGCCAGCAGCCAAGACACCGGGACTAGTTTCACAGATACGCAGTATTTT.

This rearrangement joins TRBV10-1 to TRBJ2-7, with D unresolved. Germline V CDR1 and CDR2: WNHNN, SYGVQD (reference sequence). V was pared by 3 bases and J by 2 bases, with 11 bases between. The length of the CDR3 is 14 residues. The CDR3 spells CASSDSLNPYEQYF. The CDR3 DNA sequence: TGCGCCAGCAGTGACAGTTTAAACCCCTACGAGCAGTACTTC.

V and J are TRBV5-6 and TRBJ1-1; a weak D match, TRBD1 (6 bases). The CDR3 has 14 amino acids. Germline V gene data show CDR1 as SGHDT and CDR2 as YYEEEE. Trimming stripped 6 bases from V and 0 bases from J, with 12 bases between. This CDR3 is CASTSRGVNTEAFF. The CDR3 DNA sequence: TGTGCCAGCACCTCCAGGGGCGTGAACACTGAAGCTTTCTTT. The full variable domain, in which reference TRBV5-6 and TRBJ1-1 provide the parts outside the CDR3, is DAGVTQSPTHLIKTRGQQVTLRCSPKSGHDTVSWYQQALGQGPQFIFQYYEEEERQRGNFPDRFSGHQFPNYSSELNVNALLLGDSALYLCASTSRGVNTEAFFGQGTRLTVV.

The chain carries TRBV18 and TRBJ2-7; D gene ambiguous. Per germline, CDR1 KGHSH and CDR2 LQKENI. CDR3 length: 15 amino acids. V was pared by 2 bases and J by 3 bases, with 14 bases between. Written as DNA, the CDR3 is TGTGCCAGCTCACCAATCCGCGGCGGAGACTACGAGCAGTACTTC. Amino acids: CASSPIRGGDYEQYF.

The gene calls are TRBV2 and TRBJ1-6; 7 bases align to TRBD1. The V and J ends lost 10 bases and 4 bases, in that order; junction bases with no gene match: 4. CDR3 length: 13 residues. Germline CDR1 and CDR2: SNHLY and FYNNEI. CDR3 DNA sequence: TGTGCCACCACGGGACAGTATAATTCACCCCTCCACTTT. Amino acids: CATTGQYNSPLHF.

This chain links TRBV6-6 with TRBJ1-1; no reliable D call. The V end lost 6 bases, the J end lost 0 bases, and 14 bases lay between the germline ends. The CDR3 is 15 residues long. Looked up from germline, CDR1 is MNHNY and CDR2 is SVGAGI (reference sequence). Here the CDR3 DNA reads TGTGCCAGCAGCAAAAGGGTCGGGGTGAACACTGAAGCTTTCTTT. Translation gives CASSKRVGVNTEAFF.

The chain couples TRBV27 to TRBJ2-7, with TRBD2 matching over 8 bases. Losses at the gene ends were 0 bases for V and 0 bases for J; bases not matched to a gene: 4. Germline V CDR1 and CDR2: MNHEY, SMNVEV (reference sequence). CDR3 length equals 16 residues. The CDR3 is CASSLSVAGSSYEQYF. CDR3 DNA sequence: TGTGCCAGCAGTTTATCGGTAGCGGGAAGCTCCTACGAGCAGTACTTC.

This clone was detected only a few times. The chain couples TRBV4-3 to TRBJ2-3; maybe TRBD1 (5 bases). The V end lost 3 bases, the J end lost 4 bases, and 11 bases lay between the germline ends. Germline assignment: CDR1 LGHNA and CDR2 YSLEER. The CDR3 is 14 amino acids. CDR3 sequence (DNA): TGCGCCAGCAGCCAGGCAGGGTCCGCAGATACGCAGTATTTT. Its translation: CASSQAGSADTQYF.

The chain recombines TRBV28 with TRBJ1-1; D remains ambiguous. The germline V gene encodes CDR1 MDHEN and CDR2 SYDVKM. This CDR3 comprises 17 residues. With 8 bases removed from V and 1 base from J, the gap between germline ends came to 23 bases. CDR3 bases: TGTGCCAGCCCGCCCGCGGGGAGGGAACTGAGGAACACTGAAGCTTTCTTT. It codes for CASPPAGRELRNTEAFF.

The CDR3 bases are TGTGCCAGCAGCTTAGGACAGGGAGAAGCTAAGTCCCACACAGATACGCAGTATTTT. Translating gives CASSLGQGEAKSHTDTQYF. This chain links TRBV11-2 with TRBJ2-3; 7 bases fit TRBD1. Germline V gene data show CDR1 as SGHAT and CDR2 as FQNNGV. CDR3 length: 19 residues. With V trimmed by 1 base and J by 2 bases, 15 bases remained unmatched.

The gene calls are TRBV18 and TRBJ2-2, with TRBD1 identical over 11 bases. The CDR3 runs to 15 residues. Germline lookup yields CDR1 KGHSH and CDR2 LQKENI. Germline trimming cut 5 bases from V and 7 bases from J; bases unmatched to any gene: 6. Here the CDR3 DNA reads TGTGCCAGCTCATCCTGGACAGGGGGCCTCGGGGAGCTGTTTTTT. Translated, it gives CASSSWTGGLGELFF.